This TCR beta chain is drawn from a study of blood T cells in healthy people across ages. RNA extraction gave at least 5 micrograms of total RNA per sample. Overall study results and limits: Naive and antigen-experienced cells could not be conclusively compared, given unsorted PBMCs.

Trimming at V came to 7 bases and at J to 6 bases, leaving 5 bases not matched to a gene. The CDR3 contains 13 residues. Germline assignment: CDR1 MNHEY and CDR2 SVGEGT. This clonotype came up a few times. Antigen unknown. Then a second PCR, running about 6 to 12 cycles, was carried out with a sample-barcoded 5' primer and a J-beta primer mix. Each of the cDNA molecules was tagged by a template-switch adaptor with 12 random nucleotides. The study obtained at least 3 million CDR3-containing paired-end reads from every sample. TCRdb reanalysed the 5' RACE reads using MiXCR and keeps one entry per CDR3 protein. This repertoire shows about 780,000 distinct CDR3 sequences, about half found once; its top ten account for roughly 18%.

This TCR was recovered from a man of 80 years or more in good health. The gene calls are TRBV6-2 or TRBV6-3 and TRBJ2-3, with TRBD2 matching 9 bases. Sequencing was done on a sample of blood. CDR3 nucleotide sequence: TGTGCCAGCAAAGCGGGAGGTATGGATACGCAGTATTTT. This sequence encodes CASKAGGMDTQYF.